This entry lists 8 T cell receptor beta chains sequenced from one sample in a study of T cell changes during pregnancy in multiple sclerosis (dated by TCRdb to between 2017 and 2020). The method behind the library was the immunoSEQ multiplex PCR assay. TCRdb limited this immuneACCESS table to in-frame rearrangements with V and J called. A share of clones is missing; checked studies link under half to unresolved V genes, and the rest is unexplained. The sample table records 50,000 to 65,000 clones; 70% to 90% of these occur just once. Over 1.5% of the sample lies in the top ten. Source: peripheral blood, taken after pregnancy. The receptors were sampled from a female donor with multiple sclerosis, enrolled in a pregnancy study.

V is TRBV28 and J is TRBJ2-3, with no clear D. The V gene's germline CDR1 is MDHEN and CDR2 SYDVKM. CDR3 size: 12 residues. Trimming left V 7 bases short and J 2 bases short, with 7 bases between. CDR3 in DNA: TGTGCCAGCAAGACACACACAGATACGCAGTATTTT. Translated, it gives CASKTHTDTQYF.

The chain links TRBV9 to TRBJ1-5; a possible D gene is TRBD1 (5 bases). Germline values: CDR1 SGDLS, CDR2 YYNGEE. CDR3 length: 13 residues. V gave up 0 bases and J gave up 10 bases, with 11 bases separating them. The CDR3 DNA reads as TGTGCCAGCAGCGTAGGCAGGGCCGACCCCCAGCATTTT. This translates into CASSVGRADPQHF.

The CDR3 loop is CASSLSGTAEAFF. The CDR3 DNA sequence: TGTGCCAGCAGCTTATCAGGGACAGCTGAAGCTTTCTTT. The chain combines TRBV7-9 with TRBJ1-1; TRBD1 matches 7 bases. The V and J ends lost 2 bases and 6 bases, in that order; junction bases with no gene match: 3. The CDR3 spans 13 residues. Germline values: CDR1 SEHNR, CDR2 FQNEAQ (reference sequence).

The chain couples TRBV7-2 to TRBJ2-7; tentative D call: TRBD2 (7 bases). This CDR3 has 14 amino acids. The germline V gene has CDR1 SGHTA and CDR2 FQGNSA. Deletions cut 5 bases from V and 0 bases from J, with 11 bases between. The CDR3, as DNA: TGTGCCAGCAGCCCGCGGGGGCCCTCCTACGAGCAGTACTTC. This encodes CASSPRGPSYEQYF.

CDR3 nucleotides: TGTGCCAGCTCACCTCTGACAGGGAGGACTGAAGCTTTCTTT. It yields the protein CASSPLTGRTEAFF. The V call is TRBV18, the J call TRBJ1-1, with 7 bases that match TRBD1. This CDR3 is 14 amino acids long. J was trimmed by 5 bases and V by 3 bases; bases with no gene match: 6. Germline V gene data show CDR1 as KGHSH and CDR2 as LQKENI.

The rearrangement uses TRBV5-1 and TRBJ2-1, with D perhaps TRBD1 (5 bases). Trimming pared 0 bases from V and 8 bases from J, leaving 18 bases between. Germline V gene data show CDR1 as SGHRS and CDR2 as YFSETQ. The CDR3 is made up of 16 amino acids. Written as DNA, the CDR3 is TGCGCCAGCAGCTTGGGGATAGGGGCGTTTATATATGAGCAGTTCTTC. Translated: CASSLGIGAFIYEQFF.

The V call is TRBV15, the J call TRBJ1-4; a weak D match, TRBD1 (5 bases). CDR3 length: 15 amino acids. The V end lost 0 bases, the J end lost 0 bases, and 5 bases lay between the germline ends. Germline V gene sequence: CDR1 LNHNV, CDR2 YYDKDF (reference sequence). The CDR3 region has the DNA TGTGCCACCAGCAGAGAAGGGGCAACTAATGAAAAACTGTTTTTT. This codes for CATSREGATNEKLFF.

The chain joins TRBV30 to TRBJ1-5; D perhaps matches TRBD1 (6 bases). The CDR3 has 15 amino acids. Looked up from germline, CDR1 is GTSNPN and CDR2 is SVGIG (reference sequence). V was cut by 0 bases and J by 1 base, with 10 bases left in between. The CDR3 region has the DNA TGTGCCTGGAGTGTAACAGGGTCGAGCAATCAGCCCCAGCATTTT. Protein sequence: CAWSVTGSSNQPQHF.